The sequence of this T cell receptor (beta chain) was determined in a study of regulatory T cells in long-lasting Graves disease. Points from the study as a whole: Among samples with persistent disease, TRBV28, TRBJ1-2 and TRBJ2-5 were favored. Accuracy was possibly reduced by small sample size.

Time point given: newly diagnosed GD, antithyroid drugs for less than 3 months. Researchers made the TCR library from RNA that was extracted from PBMCs. CDR3 length: 14 residues. The junction had 11 bases not matched to a gene; V was cut back by 10 bases and J by 6 bases. CDR1 and CDR2 (germline): SNHLY, FYNNEI. This clonotype was detected many times. Its antigen is unidentified. Construction of the TCR beta libraries employed iRepertoire HTBI primers in conjunction with Arm-PCR of CDR3 regions. Each CDR3 protein gets one entry after TCRdb re-called the multiplex PCR reads with MiXCR. The table has about 620,000 distinct CDR3 sequences, 15% to 20% seen once; the top ten hold 15% to 20%. The same specimen was also included in a second study, on T cells in Graves' hyperthyroidism and ophthalmopathy.

The chain is built from TRBV2 and TRBJ1-2; 10 bases map to TRBD1. The clonotype originates from a woman aged 25 to 39 with Graves disease. The material sequenced was peripheral blood mononuclear cells (PBMCs), taken at new diagnosis, from a patient treated with antithyroid drugs. CDR3 bases: TGTGCCAACTCCCAGACAGGGGGCGCTGATGGCTACACCTTC. Translation: CANSQTGGADGYTF. Full variable domain (missing parts from reference TRBV2 and TRBJ1-2): EPEVTQTPSHQVTQMGQEVILRCVPISNHLYFYWYRQILGQKVEFLVSFYNNEISEKSEIFDDQFSVERPDGSNFTLKIRSTKLEDSAMYFCANSQTGGADGYTFGSGTRLTVV.